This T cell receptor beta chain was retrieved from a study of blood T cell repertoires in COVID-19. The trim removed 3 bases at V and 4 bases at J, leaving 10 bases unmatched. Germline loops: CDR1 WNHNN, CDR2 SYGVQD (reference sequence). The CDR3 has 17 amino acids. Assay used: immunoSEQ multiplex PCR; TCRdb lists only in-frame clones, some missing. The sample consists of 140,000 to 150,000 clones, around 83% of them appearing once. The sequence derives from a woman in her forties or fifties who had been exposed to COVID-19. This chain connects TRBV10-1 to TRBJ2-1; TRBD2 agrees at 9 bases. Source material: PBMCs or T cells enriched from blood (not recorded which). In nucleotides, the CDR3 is TGCGCCAGCAGTGAAATGGGGCTAGCGGGGCTATACAATGAGCAGTTCTTC. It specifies CASSEMGLAGLYNEQFF.